Following are 2 T cell receptor beta chains from one sample sequenced in a study of blood T cell repertoires in COVID-19. This table comes from immunoSEQ multiplex PCR, and its TCRdb copy is limited to in-frame clones, with some not included. The profile shows about 250,000 clones, roughly 88% of them singletons. What was sequenced was peripheral blood. These receptors originate from a man aged 35 to 55 with acute or convalescent COVID-19.

The rearrangement links TRBV11-2 to TRBJ1-2; D not resolved. Germline CDR1 and CDR2: SGHAT and FQNNGV. Trimming left V 2 bases short and J 0 bases short, with 7 bases between. The CDR3 spans 14 residues. CDR3 region: CASSLSGTNYGYTF. The DNA for the CDR3 is TGTGCCAGCAGCTTATCCGGGACTAACTATGGCTACACCTTC. Supplemented by reference TRBV11-2 and TRBJ1-2, the full variable domain reads EAGVAQSPRYKIIEKRQSVAFWCNPISGHATLYWYQQILGQGPKLLIQFQNNGVVDDSQLPKDRFSAERLKGVDSTLKIQPAKLEDSAVYLCASSLSGTNYGYTFGSGTRLTVV.

This sequence joins TRBV19 and TRBJ1-1; possible D gene TRBD1, 5 bases. V dropped 7 bases and J dropped 0 bases, with 12 bases sitting between them. Germline V gives CDR1 LNHDA, CDR2 SQIVND (reference sequence). The CDR3 is made up of 14 amino acids. The CDR3 DNA is TGTGCCAGTACCCCAGGGTGGTTGAACACTGAAGCTTTCTTT. The encoded protein is CASTPGWLNTEAFF.